Presented here are 26 T cell receptor beta chains from one specimen sequenced in a study of T cells in Graves' hyperthyroidism and ophthalmopathy. The TCR beta CDR3 regions underwent amplification using RNA transcripts as the source. During a first-round RT-PCR of the TCR CDR3, the HTBI primer set was used. TCRdb called the multiplex PCR reads again in MiXCR, with one record for every CDR3 protein. The sample includes roughly 330,000 distinct CDR3 sequences, approximately 16% of them seen just once. The sequenced sample consisted of blood. The receptors shown here come from a man in his thirties or forties with Graves' hyperthyroidism.

The chain uses TRBV12-5 and TRBJ1-6; D not resolved. V shed 1 base and J shed 8 bases, with 3 bases lying between them. Germline lookup yields CDR1 LGHNT and CDR2 FRNRAP. The CDR3 is made up of 12 amino acids. The CDR3 here is CASGLADSPLHF. The CDR3 bases are TGTGCTAGTGGTTTGGCGGATTCACCCCTCCACTTT.

This clonotype occurred many times. V usage is TRBV5-1 and J usage is TRBJ2-3; D might be TRBD1 (6 bases). V lost 0 bases and J lost 4, with 12 bases in between. CDR1 is SGHRS and CDR2 is YFSETQ in the germline V gene. The CDR3 contains 15 residues. This CDR3 reads CASSLDQPGADTQYF. The CDR3 coding sequence is TGCGCCAGCAGCTTGGACCAACCAGGGGCAGATACGCAGTATTTT. Drawing the rest from reference TRBV5-1 and TRBJ2-3, the complete variable domain is KAGVTQTPRYLIKTRGQQVTLSCSPISGHRSVSWYQQTPGQGLQFLFEYFSETQRNKGNFPGRFSGRQFSNSRSEMNVSTLELGDSALYLCASSLDQPGADTQYFGPGTRLTVL.

The genes are TRBV5-5 and TRBJ2-7, with 7 nucleotides matching TRBD1. Germline CDR1 is SGHKS and CDR2 is YYEKEE (reference sequence). Unmatched junction bases numbered 3, after V lost 0 bases and J lost 3 bases. The CDR3 runs to 14 residues. The CDR3 reads CASSLAGTVYEQYF. CDR3 sequence (DNA): TGTGCCAGCAGCTTGGCTGGGACAGTCTACGAGCAGTACTTC. Supplemented by reference TRBV5-5 and TRBJ2-7, the full variable domain reads DAGVTQSPTHLIKTRGQQVTLRCSPISGHKSVSWYQQVLGQGPQFIFQYYEKEERGRGNFPDRFSARQFPNYSSELNVNALLLGDSALYLCASSLAGTVYEQYFGPGTRLTVT.

This clonotype was recorded at least ten times. The chain combines TRBV18 with TRBJ2-5, with D perhaps matching TRBD2 (5 bases). V gave up 6 bases and J gave up 4 bases, with 15 bases separating them. Germline CDR1 KGHSH, CDR2 LQKENI. The length of the CDR3 is 14 residues. The CDR3 DNA reads TGTGCCAGCTCGCCTTCCGCTAGCCGAGAGACCCAGTACTTC. This gives the protein CASSPSASRETQYF.

This clonotype was detected many times. The rearrangement links TRBV24-1 to TRBJ2-1; 8 nucleotides align to TRBD1. The germline CDR1 and CDR2 sequences are KGHDR and SFDVKD. This CDR3 is 14 amino acids long. The V segment lost 3 bases and the J segment 6 bases; nucleotides outside the gene matches: 3. In DNA form, the CDR3 reads TGTGCCACCAGTGATACCACAGGGGGCAATGAGCAGTTCTTC. It encodes CATSDTTGGNEQFF.

This clonotype has only a few counts. The rearrangement links TRBV10-3 to TRBJ1-1; D gene ambiguous. With 6 bases removed from V and 1 base from J, the gap between germline ends came to 12 bases. The germline V gene encodes CDR1 ENHRY and CDR2 SYGVKD. CDR3 length equals 14 residues. Here the CDR3 reads CAIRISGENTEAFF. The CDR3 region has the DNA TGTGCCATCAGAATCTCTGGAGAGAACACTGAAGCTTTCTTT.

The chain links TRBV2 to TRBJ1-4, with a possible D match to TRBD1 (5 bases). Per germline, CDR1 SNHLY and CDR2 FYNNEI. This CDR3 has 14 residues. V gave up 2 bases and J gave up 13 bases, with 17 bases separating them. The CDR3 reads CASSESRVDIGLFF. The DNA of the CDR3 is TGTGCCAGCAGTGAAAGCAGGGTCGACATTGGACTGTTTTTT.

This clonotype appeared many times. The rearrangement links TRBV5-1 to TRBJ2-2, with D unresolved. Per the germline V gene, CDR1 is SGHRS and CDR2 is YFSETQ. The V and J ends lost 0 bases and 2 bases respectively, with 5 bases between them. CDR3 length: 14 residues. Here the CDR3 reads CASSLDGNTGELFF. DNA of the CDR3: TGCGCCAGCAGCTTGGACGGAAACACCGGGGAGCTGTTTTTT.

This clonotype has ten or more counts. V usage is TRBV2 and J usage is TRBJ1-2; 8 nucleotides line up with TRBD1. The germline V gene has CDR1 SNHLY and CDR2 FYNNEI. The CDR3 extends over 11 amino acids. V shed 8 bases and J 5 bases; nucleotides not matched to a gene: 1. CDR3 amino acids: CASDRGYGYTF. CDR3 DNA sequence: TGTGCCAGCGACAGGGGTTATGGCTACACCTTC.

V and J are TRBV11-2 and TRBJ1-4; the match to TRBD1 covers 8 bases. The J segment lost 11 bases and the V segment lost 4 bases, leaving 9 bases of the junction unmatched. CDR1 is SGHAT, CDR2 FQNNGV, per germline. The CDR3 runs to 14 residues. CDR3 in DNA: TGTGCCAGCAGCTCGTCCCAGGACAGGGTTAAACTGTTTTTT. Translated: CASSSSQDRVKLFF. The entire variable domain, with the rest obtained from reference TRBV11-2 and TRBJ1-4, is as follows: EAGVAQSPRYKIIEKRQSVAFWCNPISGHATLYWYQQILGQGPKLLIQFQNNGVVDDSQLPKDRFSAERLKGVDSTLKIQPAKLEDSAVYLCASSSSQDRVKLFFGSGTQLSVL.

This clonotype came up a few times. The chain combines TRBV3-1 with TRBJ2-7; D possibly matches TRBD1 or TRBD2 (5 bases each). V was shortened by 6 bases and J by 3 bases, with 18 bases between the two germline ends. This CDR3 has 15 amino acids. The germline gives CDR1 LGHDT, CDR2 YNNKEL (reference sequence). Here the CDR3 reads CASSKTRDPHYEQYF. The CDR3, as DNA: TGTGCCAGCAGTAAGACCCGGGACCCCCACTACGAGCAGTACTTC.

This sequence joins TRBV29-1 and TRBJ1-2; D remains unclear. Trimming removed 2 bases at V and 5 bases at J, with 0 bases between. Germline V gene sequence: CDR1 SQVTM, CDR2 ANQGSEA. There are 9 residues in the CDR3. The CDR3 loop reads CSVEYGYTF. The CDR3 bases are TGCAGCGTTGAATATGGCTACACCTTC.

This clonotype was observed a few times. The chain recombines TRBV19 with TRBJ1-5; D is undetermined. CDR3 size: 18 residues. The ends were cut back, 3 bases at V and 1 base at J, with 19 bases in the middle. CDR1 LNHDA and CDR2 SQIVND come from the germline V gene (reference sequence). The CDR3 DNA follows: TGTGCCAGTAGTATCGGTGTGGCCCGGGGTATGAGCAATCAGCCCCAGCATTTT. It encodes CASSIGVARGMSNQPQHF.

This clonotype was observed at least ten times. The V call is TRBV20-1, the J call TRBJ2-3; TRBD2 matches 10 bases. The CDR3 runs to 16 residues. V lost 5 bases, J lost 10 bases, and 18 bases stayed unmatched. Germline V gives CDR1 DFQATT, CDR2 SNEGSKA (reference sequence). CDR3 amino acids: CSAPPWGASGRAAQYF. CDR3 DNA: TGCAGTGCTCCTCCGTGGGGAGCCAGCGGGAGGGCCGCGCAGTATTTT.

J is TRBJ2-2 and V is TRBV15; 10 nucleotides match TRBD2. Unmatched junction bases numbered 14, after V lost 0 bases and J lost 4 bases. Germline assignment: CDR1 LNHNV and CDR2 YYDKDF (reference sequence). CDR3 length: 20 amino acids. The chain's CDR3 is CATSRDPPRLAGVRTGELFF. CDR3 nucleotide sequence: TGTGCCACCAGCAGAGACCCCCCCAGGCTAGCGGGAGTGCGCACCGGGGAGCTGTTTTTT.

V is TRBV20-1 and J is TRBJ1-2, with 8 positions matching TRBD1. The CDR3 has 13 residues. Germline CDR1 and CDR2: DFQATT and SNEGSKA (reference sequence). Trimming cost V 6 bases and J 7 bases; bases outside gene matches: 10. The CDR3 DNA sequence: TGCAGTGCGTTACGACAGGGGCCGGGTGGCTACACCTTC. Protein product: CSALRQGPGGYTF.

This clonotype was recorded many times. This chain connects TRBV7-2 to TRBJ2-1, with 10 nucleotides matching TRBD2. Germline V gene sequence: CDR1 SGHTA, CDR2 FQGNSA. After removal of 5 bases from V and 4 bases from J, the junction contained 8 bases not matched to a gene. The CDR3 length is 16 residues. The DNA of the CDR3 is TGTGCCAGCAGCATCAGCGGGAGGGGGTATTACAATGAGCAGTTCTTC. Its protein is CASSISGRGYYNEQFF.

This clonotype occurred many times. The chain combines TRBV24-1 with TRBJ1-1, with D perhaps TRBD1 (5 bases). CDR3 length: 11 residues. Germline CDR1 is KGHDR and CDR2 is SFDVKD. Trimming removed 3 bases from V and 7 bases from J, with 5 bases in between. CDR3 sequence reads: CATSDGGEAFF. In DNA form, the CDR3 reads TGTGCCACCAGTGATGGGGGTGAAGCTTTCTTT.

This clonotype was found many times. The genes are TRBV12-3 or TRBV12-4 and TRBJ1-2; a weak D match, TRBD1 (5 bases). This CDR3 comprises 14 residues. V dropped 7 bases and J dropped 1 base, with 13 bases sitting between them. DNA for the CDR3: TGTGCCAGCACCCTATGGGGGGTTAACTATGGCTACACCTTC. Its translation is CASTLWGVNYGYTF.

This clonotype was detected ten times or more. The gene calls are TRBV6-2 or TRBV6-3 and TRBJ2-1, with 8 bases that match TRBD2. Germline V gives CDR1 MNHEY, CDR2 SVGEGT. This CDR3 spans 15 amino acids. J lost 4 bases, V lost 2 bases, and 4 bases had no gene match. The CDR3 loop is CASSYNGLAYNEQFF. The CDR3 DNA sequence: TGTGCCAGCAGTTACAACGGACTAGCATACAATGAGCAGTTCTTC.

This clonotype was detected many times. An end of the junction does not agree with germline; a read error may underlie this. The J gene is TRBJ1-1, the V gene TRBV24-1; perhaps TRBD1 as D (5 bases). The CDR3 is 14 residues long. Germline V gene lookup returns CDR1 KGHDR and CDR2 SFDVKD. CDR3 nucleotide sequence: TGTGCCCCCAGGCGGGACGACGAGGACACTGAAGCTTTCTTT. This translates into CAPRRDDEDTEAFF.

This clonotype was seen a handful of times. Its ends do not fully match the called genes, so a read error is possible. The genes are TRBV18 and TRBJ1-1; TRBD1 matches at 8 bases. CDR1 KGHSH and CDR2 LQKENI come from the germline V gene. The CDR3 is 15 amino acids. The CDR3 reads CASSPIGQGGTGAFF. As DNA, the CDR3 is TGTGCCAGCTCCCCAATTGGACAGGGTGGTACTGGAGCTTTCTTT.

DNA for the CDR3: TGTGCCAGCATGACTAGCGGATCCTACAATGAGCAGTTCTTC. Its translation: CASMTSGSYNEQFF. J is TRBJ2-1 and V is TRBV12-3 or TRBV12-4, with 9 bases fitting TRBD2. CDR3 length equals 14 residues. J was trimmed by 1 base and V by 7 bases; bases with no gene match: 2.

There are many counts of this clonotype. The chain combines TRBV3-1 with TRBJ2-7, with a weak D call TRBD1 (5 bases). The V gene lost 4 bases and the J gene lost 5 bases, with 9 bases spanning the gap. The CDR3 extends over 12 amino acids. Germline V gene data show CDR1 as LGHDT and CDR2 as YNNKEL (reference sequence). CDR3 region: CASSLYRNEQYF. The DNA for the CDR3 is TGTGCCAGCAGCCTTTACAGGAACGAGCAGTACTTC.

This clonotype was picked up many times. The chain couples TRBV6-4 to TRBJ2-1; D is tentatively TRBD1 or TRBD2 (6 bases each). Trimming left V 5 bases short and J 9 bases short, with 17 bases between. Germline V gene data show CDR1 as MRHNA and CDR2 as SNTAGT. This CDR3 is 14 amino acids long. The CDR3 spells CASSPVGGQVEQFF. The DNA for the CDR3 is TGTGCCAGCAGTCCGGTTGGGGGGCAGGTTGAGCAGTTCTTC.

The chain combines TRBV15 with TRBJ2-7; the match to TRBD2 covers 8 bases. The CDR3 contains 14 residues. Trimming removed 1 base from V and 3 bases from J; junction bases left unmatched: 2. Germline CDR1 reads LNHNV; CDR2 reads YYDKDF (reference sequence). CDR3: CATSRAAGVYEQYF. The CDR3 DNA reads as TGTGCCACCAGCAGAGCAGCGGGAGTCTACGAGCAGTACTTC.